A selection of T cell receptor beta chains follows, all from one sample in a study of post-analysis software for immune sequencing data. TCRdb processed the PCR reads anew with MiXCR; each CDR3 protein has one entry. The sample lists a few hundred thousand distinct CDR3 sequences, about a third occurring once. The sample was blood. Receptor source: a girl under 18 with multiple sclerosis. Each CDR3 is given with its conserved first and last residue. Fields, in order: D gene, V gene, J gene, clone size, CDR3 protein, CDR3 DNA. A D gene is named only where the DNA matches it firmly. Clone size is given for some rows only: seen once, a few or many times, or a class if the clone is expanded.

d_call: NA
v_call: TRBV11-3
j_call: TRBJ2-1
clone_size: NA
cdr3_aa: CASSKEWGEQFF
cdr3_nt: TGTGCCAGCAGCAAAGAGTGGGGTGAGCAGTTCTTC

d_call: NA
v_call: TRBV4-1
j_call: TRBJ2-1
clone_size: few
cdr3_aa: CASSQEIPPGYNEQFF
cdr3_nt: TGCGCCAGCAGCCAAGAAATCCCACCAGGGTACAATGAGCAGTTCTTC

d_call: TRBD1
v_call: TRBV7-9
j_call: TRBJ2-7
clone_size: NA
cdr3_aa: CASSSGQGIRDDEQYF
cdr3_nt: TGTGCCAGCAGCTCTGGACAGGGGATACGTGATGACGAGCAGTACTTC

d_call: TRBD1
v_call: TRBV29-1
j_call: TRBJ2-2
clone_size: NA
cdr3_aa: CSAEDWTGTSGELFF
cdr3_nt: TGCAGCGCTGAAGATTGGACAGGGACCTCCGGGGAGCTGTTTTTT

d_call: NA
v_call: TRBV27
j_call: TRBJ1-1
clone_size: NA
cdr3_aa: CASSLITGTEAFF
cdr3_nt: TGTGCCAGCAGTTTAATAACAGGGACAGAAGCTTTCTTT

d_call: NA
v_call: TRBV11-1
j_call: TRBJ2-2
clone_size: NA
cdr3_aa: CASSLRDGAGELFF
cdr3_nt: TGTGCCAGCAGCCTCCGGGACGGGGCCGGGGAGCTGTTTTTT

d_call: TRBD1
v_call: TRBV6-6
j_call: TRBJ2-7
clone_size: NA
cdr3_aa: CASRAGQGISNEQYF
cdr3_nt: TGTGCCAGCAGGGCCGGACAGGGGATCTCTAACGAGCAGTACTTC

d_call: TRBD2
v_call: TRBV20-1
j_call: TRBJ2-3
clone_size: NA
cdr3_aa: CSATVFSGVSTDTQYF
cdr3_nt: TGCAGTGCTACGGTCTTTAGCGGGGTCAGCACAGATACGCAGTATTTT

d_call: NA
v_call: TRBV12-3/TRBV12-4
j_call: TRBJ1-6
clone_size: many
cdr3_aa: CASRERSSYNSPLHF
cdr3_nt: TGTGCCAGCAGGGAGAGGAGCTCCTATAATTCACCCCTCCACTTT

d_call: NA
v_call: TRBV4-1
j_call: TRBJ2-2
clone_size: NA
cdr3_aa: CASSQINRWAGNTGELFF
cdr3_nt: TGCGCCAGCAGCCAAATAAATCGTTGGGCCGGGAACACCGGGGAGCTGTTTTTT

d_call: NA
v_call: TRBV6-4
j_call: TRBJ1-2
clone_size: few
cdr3_aa: CASPWGGANYGYTF
cdr3_nt: TGTGCCAGCCCCTGGGGGGGCGCTAACTATGGCTACACCTTC

d_call: TRBD2
v_call: TRBV7-2
j_call: TRBJ2-1
clone_size: NA
cdr3_aa: CASSLGLAGNPYNEQFF
cdr3_nt: TGTGCCAGCAGCTTAGGGCTAGCGGGGAACCCCTACAATGAGCAGTTCTTC

d_call: TRBD1
v_call: TRBV6-5
j_call: TRBJ1-6
clone_size: NA
cdr3_aa: CASSYSRTGGRSPLHF
cdr3_nt: TGTGCCAGCAGTTACTCGCGGACAGGGGGCAGGTCACCCCTCCACTTT

d_call: TRBD1
v_call: TRBV6-1
j_call: TRBJ1-5
clone_size: few
cdr3_aa: CASSGTGYSNQPQHF
cdr3_nt: TGTGCCAGCAGTGGGACAGGGTATAGCAATCAGCCCCAGCATTTT

d_call: TRBD1
v_call: TRBV10-3
j_call: TRBJ1-1
clone_size: NA
cdr3_aa: CAISERDSRKTEAFF
cdr3_nt: TGTGCCATCAGTGAGAGGGACAGTCGAAAAACTGAAGCTTTCTTT

d_call: TRBD1
v_call: TRBV7-2
j_call: TRBJ1-2
clone_size: few
cdr3_aa: CASSFLTGNGYTF
cdr3_nt: TGTGCCAGCAGCTTCTTGACAGGGAACGGCTACACCTTC

d_call: TRBD1
v_call: TRBV11-2
j_call: TRBJ2-1
clone_size: NA
cdr3_aa: CASSRAGTGGDEQFF
cdr3_nt: TGTGCCAGCAGCCGAGCCGGGACAGGGGGCGATGAGCAGTTCTTC

d_call: NA
v_call: TRBV7-2
j_call: TRBJ1-5
clone_size: NA
cdr3_aa: CASSYPGSNQPQHF
cdr3_nt: TGTGCCAGCAGCTATCCAGGTTCCAATCAGCCCCAGCATTTT

d_call: NA
v_call: TRBV20-1
j_call: TRBJ1-5
clone_size: NA
cdr3_aa: CSARDALSNQPQHF
cdr3_nt: TGCAGTGCTAGAGATGCTTTAAGCAATCAGCCCCAGCATTTT

d_call: TRBD1
v_call: TRBV9
j_call: TRBJ2-3
clone_size: NA
cdr3_aa: CASTKGQGAPDTQYF
cdr3_nt: TGTGCCAGCACCAAGGGACAGGGAGCTCCAGATACGCAGTATTTT

d_call: NA
v_call: TRBV3-1
j_call: TRBJ1-1
clone_size: NA
cdr3_aa: CASSLGQQGTEAFF
cdr3_nt: TGTGCCAGCAGCCTAGGACAACAGGGCACTGAAGCTTTCTTT

d_call: NA
v_call: TRBV30
j_call: TRBJ1-2
clone_size: NA
cdr3_aa: CAWRTLSNYGYTF
cdr3_nt: TGTGCCTGGCGCACCTTATCGAACTATGGCTACACCTTC

d_call: TRBD1
v_call: TRBV29-1
j_call: TRBJ2-3
clone_size: few
cdr3_aa: CSVGPGQGADTQYF
cdr3_nt: TGCAGCGTCGGCCCGGGACAGGGGGCAGATACGCAGTATTTT

d_call: TRBD1
v_call: TRBV4-1
j_call: TRBJ2-7
clone_size: NA
cdr3_aa: CASSQPTGAYEQYF
cdr3_nt: TGCGCCAGCAGCCAACCTACAGGGGCCTACGAGCAGTACTTC

d_call: TRBD1
v_call: TRBV10-2
j_call: TRBJ1-6
clone_size: NA
cdr3_aa: CASSADRGEDSPLHF
cdr3_nt: TGCGCCAGCAGCGCAGACAGGGGGGAAGATTCACCCCTCCACTTT

d_call: TRBD2
v_call: TRBV20-1
j_call: TRBJ2-7
clone_size: NA
cdr3_aa: CSAARRAGVTYEQYF
cdr3_nt: TGCAGTGCAGCCCGGAGAGCGGGGGTTACCTACGAGCAGTACTTC

d_call: NA
v_call: TRBV15
j_call: TRBJ2-3
clone_size: NA
cdr3_aa: CATSEAVRAPQYF
cdr3_nt: TGTGCCACCAGTGAGGCTGTTCGGGCCCCGCAGTATTTT

d_call: NA
v_call: TRBV5-1
j_call: TRBJ1-2
clone_size: few
cdr3_aa: CASSLNRPAAGYTF
cdr3_nt: TGCGCCAGCAGCTTGAACCGACCTGCGGCTGGCTACACCTTC

d_call: TRBD2
v_call: TRBV7-2
j_call: TRBJ2-1
clone_size: NA
cdr3_aa: CASRPSGENNEQFF
cdr3_nt: TGTGCCAGCAGGCCTAGCGGGGAGAACAATGAGCAGTTCTTC

d_call: NA
v_call: TRBV28
j_call: TRBJ2-7
clone_size: few
cdr3_aa: CAAEGQRSPYEQYF
cdr3_nt: TGTGCCGCAGAGGGACAACGCTCCCCCTACGAGCAGTACTTC

d_call: TRBD1
v_call: TRBV7-9
j_call: TRBJ1-1
clone_size: NA
cdr3_aa: CASSTGQGGLGTEAFF
cdr3_nt: TGTGCCAGCAGCACCGGACAGGGAGGATTGGGCACTGAAGCTTTCTTT

d_call: TRBD2
v_call: TRBV6-2/TRBV6-3
j_call: TRBJ2-5
clone_size: many
cdr3_aa: CASSSGLVGTQYF
cdr3_nt: TGTGCCAGCAGTTCCGGACTAGTGGGCACCCAGTACTTC

d_call: NA
v_call: TRBV7-2
j_call: TRBJ1-5
clone_size: NA
cdr3_aa: CASSSPNQPQHF
cdr3_nt: TGTGCCAGCAGCTCCCCCAATCAGCCCCAGCATTTT

d_call: NA
v_call: TRBV7-9
j_call: TRBJ1-2
clone_size: NA
cdr3_aa: CASSVDEYGYTF
cdr3_nt: TGTGCCAGCAGCGTAGACGAGTACGGCTACACCTTC

d_call: NA
v_call: TRBV7-2
j_call: TRBJ2-7
clone_size: few
cdr3_aa: CASSLEPRLTYSYEQYF
cdr3_nt: TGTGCCAGCAGCTTAGAGCCGCGGCTCACCTACTCCTACGAGCAGTACTTC

d_call: TRBD1
v_call: TRBV29-1
j_call: TRBJ1-2
clone_size: NA
cdr3_aa: CSARTGGRSYTF
cdr3_nt: TGCAGCGCCAGGACAGGGGGAAGGAGCTACACCTTC

d_call: NA
v_call: TRBV4-1
j_call: TRBJ1-1
clone_size: few
cdr3_aa: CASSQVMTQNTEAFF
cdr3_nt: TGCGCCAGCAGCCAGGTGATGACGCAGAACACTGAAGCTTTCTTT

d_call: NA
v_call: TRBV20-1
j_call: TRBJ2-1
clone_size: NA
cdr3_aa: CSASSPGYNEQFF
cdr3_nt: TGCAGTGCTAGTTCCCCGGGTTACAATGAGCAGTTCTTC

d_call: NA
v_call: TRBV7-2
j_call: TRBJ2-3
clone_size: NA
cdr3_aa: CASSLVGLSLAQYF
cdr3_nt: TGTGCCAGCAGCTTAGTAGGGCTCAGTTTGGCGCAGTATTTT

d_call: TRBD1
v_call: TRBV5-1
j_call: TRBJ1-4
clone_size: NA
cdr3_aa: CASSPGTGSEKLFF
cdr3_nt: TGCGCCAGCAGCCCCGGGACAGGGAGTGAAAAACTGTTTTTT

d_call: NA
v_call: TRBV7-7
j_call: TRBJ2-1
clone_size: NA
cdr3_aa: CASSLGGGTDNEQFF
cdr3_nt: TGTGCTAGCAGCTTAGGGGGGGGCACTGACAATGAGCAGTTCTTC

d_call: TRBD2
v_call: TRBV4-2
j_call: TRBJ2-5
clone_size: few
cdr3_aa: CASSPTSAETQYF
cdr3_nt: TGTGCCAGCAGCCCAACTAGCGCAGAGACCCAGTACTTC

d_call: NA
v_call: TRBV5-1
j_call: TRBJ2-7
clone_size: NA
cdr3_aa: CASSYPGGPSYEQYF
cdr3_nt: TGCGCCAGCAGCTACCCGGGGGGCCCCTCGTACGAGCAGTACTTC

d_call: NA
v_call: TRBV27
j_call: TRBJ2-1
clone_size: NA
cdr3_aa: CASSLFRLAGAGGEQFF
cdr3_nt: TGTGCCAGCAGTTTATTTCGCTTGGCGGGGGCCGGGGGAGAGCAGTTCTTC

d_call: TRBD2
v_call: TRBV7-8
j_call: TRBJ2-5
clone_size: many
cdr3_aa: CASSLQGTTYWGQETQYF
cdr3_nt: TGTGCCAGCAGCTTACAAGGGACTACCTATTGGGGCCAAGAGACCCAGTACTTC

d_call: NA
v_call: TRBV18
j_call: TRBJ1-4
clone_size: NA
cdr3_aa: CASSPRTDSEKLFF
cdr3_nt: TGTGCCAGCTCACCTCGGACGGATTCTGAAAAACTGTTTTTT

d_call: NA
v_call: TRBV27
j_call: TRBJ2-3
clone_size: NA
cdr3_aa: CASSLGGLNTQYF
cdr3_nt: TGTGCCAGCAGTTTAGGGGGGTTAAATACGCAGTATTTT

d_call: NA
v_call: TRBV7-2
j_call: TRBJ2-2
clone_size: NA
cdr3_aa: CASPVNMAGYTGEPFF
cdr3_nt: TGTGCCAGTCCGGTTAACATGGCAGGGTACACCGGGGAGCCGTTTTTT

d_call: TRBD1
v_call: TRBV2
j_call: TRBJ2-1
clone_size: NA
cdr3_aa: CASSWDSFRNEQFF
cdr3_nt: TGTGCCAGCAGTTGGGACAGCTTTAGGAATGAGCAGTTCTTC

d_call: NA
v_call: TRBV6-5
j_call: TRBJ2-7
clone_size: NA
cdr3_aa: CASSLGGLVEQYF
cdr3_nt: TGTGCCAGCAGTTTAGGAGGTCTCGTCGAGCAGTACTTC

d_call: NA
v_call: TRBV9
j_call: TRBJ2-3
clone_size: NA
cdr3_aa: CASSETGLGTDTQYF
cdr3_nt: TGTGCCAGCAGCGAGACCGGACTTGGCACAGATACGCAGTATTTT

d_call: NA
v_call: TRBV7-9
j_call: TRBJ2-3
clone_size: many
cdr3_aa: CASSLGLDTQYF
cdr3_nt: TGTGCCAGCAGCTTAGGTTTGGATACGCAGTATTTT

d_call: TRBD1
v_call: TRBV6-6
j_call: TRBJ1-1
clone_size: NA
cdr3_aa: CASSYIGQGGTEAFF
cdr3_nt: TGTGCCAGCAGTTACATCGGACAGGGAGGTACTGAAGCTTTCTTT

d_call: NA
v_call: TRBV15
j_call: TRBJ2-1
clone_size: NA
cdr3_aa: CTTSRDLGGYEQFF
cdr3_nt: TGTACCACCAGCAGAGATCTCGGGGGCTATGAGCAGTTCTTC

d_call: TRBD1
v_call: TRBV7-3
j_call: TRBJ1-5
clone_size: NA
cdr3_aa: CASSSTGGFQPQHF
cdr3_nt: TGTGCCAGCAGCTCGACAGGGGGTTTTCAGCCCCAGCATTTT